This T cell receptor beta chain was captured by sequencing in a study of blood T cell repertoires in COVID-19. Germline CDR1 reads MDHEN; CDR2 reads SYDVKM. The V end lost 3 bases, the J end lost 1 base, and 13 bases lay between the germline ends. The CDR3 sequence is 17 residues long. Assay: immunoSEQ multiplex PCR; the TCRdb copy retains only in-frame clones and omits some. The repertoire holds 100,000 to 120,000 clones, with approximately 84% as singletons. This chain links TRBV28 with TRBJ1-6; D gene unclear. The sequenced material came from peripheral blood. The clonotype originates from a man over 45 with acute or convalescent COVID-19. The CDR3 DNA reads as TGTGCCAGCAGTTTTTGGCATATTAAGTCCTATAATTCACCCCTCCACTTT. This gives the protein CASSFWHIKSYNSPLHF.